These T cell receptor beta chains were read from a single sample in a study of Graves' ophthalmopathy and Graves' hyperthyroidism. MiXCR was run by TCRdb on the multiplex PCR reads, yielding one entry per CDR3 protein. The profile covers about 620,000 distinct CDR3 sequences, with 22% appearing a single time and roughly 7.4% taken by the ten largest. Sequenced material: peripheral blood. The source is a woman between 18 and 30 years old with stable Graves' hyperthyroidism. Some clones in this sample may be carry-over from other donors' samples. CDR3s include the opening cysteine and the closing phenylalanine or tryptophan. D genes are given only for firm matches. Not every row has a clone size; where given, it reads once, few, many or a size class.

V gene	clone size	J gene	D gene	CDR3 protein	CDR3 DNA
TRBV28	many	TRBJ1-2	TRBD1	CASSTEGQSYGYTF	TGTGCCAGCAGTACCGAGGGACAGAGCTATGGCTACACCTTC
TRBV6-5	.	TRBJ2-5	TRBD2	CASTGSSGGAETQYF	TGTGCCAGCACCGGGTCTAGCGGGGGGGCGGAGACCCAGTACTTC
TRBV12-3/TRBV12-4	many	TRBJ1-1	.	CASSFGRRLAEAFF	TGTGCCAGCAGTTTCGGTAGAAGACTCGCTGAAGCTTTCTTT
TRBV2	many	TRBJ2-5	TRBD2	CASSWVGWTSGREETQYF	TGTGCCAGCAGTTGGGTGGGTTGGACTAGCGGGAGAGAAGAGACCCAGTACTTC
TRBV28	many	TRBJ2-5	TRBD2	CASTGTSGFKETQYF	TGTGCCAGCACCGGGACTAGCGGCTTCAAAGAGACCCAGTACTTC
TRBV29-1	many	TRBJ1-1	TRBD1	CSVVGQGDTEAFF	TGCAGCGTTGTGGGTCAGGGGGACACTGAAGCTTTCTTT
TRBV20-1	many	TRBJ2-7	.	CSAGASKHYEQYF	TGCAGTGCCGGGGCCTCGAAGCACTACGAGCAGTACTTC
TRBV6-2/TRBV6-3	.	TRBJ2-7	TRBD2	CASSYSTGLAGVVYEQYF	TGTGCCAGCAGTTACTCAACCGGACTAGCGGGAGTAGTTTACGAGCAGTACTTC
TRBV3-1	few	TRBJ1-6	TRBD1	CASSQETGGYSSPLHF	TGTGCCAGCAGCCAAGAGACAGGGGGGTATAGTTCACCCCTCCACTTT
TRBV12-3/TRBV12-4	many	TRBJ1-1	.	CASSLDRIPSEAFF	TGTGCCAGCAGCCTCGACAGGATCCCTAGTGAAGCTTTCTTT
TRBV6-5	few	TRBJ1-6	.	CASSYAPSYNSPLHF	TGTGCCAGCAGTTACGCCCCCTCCTATAATTCACCCCTCCACTTT
TRBV9	.	TRBJ1-2	TRBD1	CASSDGTGGDVRGYTF	TGTGCCAGCAGCGACGGGACAGGGGGTGATGTTCGTGGCTACACCTTC
TRBV12-3/TRBV12-4	many	TRBJ2-4	TRBD1	CASTRDSRNIQYF	TGTGCCAGCACCAGGGACAGCCGAAACATTCAGTACTTC
TRBV6-5	many	TRBJ1-5	.	CASSYSIRANQPQHF	TGTGCCAGCAGTTACTCGATTAGGGCCAATCAGCCCCAGCATTTT
TRBV30	many	TRBJ2-7	TRBD1	CAWSVQGEQYF	TGTGCCTGGAGTGTACAGGGGGAGCAGTACTTC
TRBV6-2/TRBV6-3	many	TRBJ2-7	.	CASSPLPRELASPPYEQYF	TGTGCCAGCAGCCCCCTCCCTCGGGAGCTCGCAAGTCCTCCCTACGAGCAGTACTTC
TRBV28	many	TRBJ1-2	.	CASRGRVSHYGYTF	TGTGCCAGCAGGGGCAGGGTATCCCACTATGGCTACACCTTC
TRBV20-1	many	TRBJ2-7	TRBD2	CSARGPGLVLYEQYF	TGCAGTGCTAGGGGTCCGGGACTAGTCCTATACGAGCAGTACTTC
TRBV20-1	many	TRBJ2-7	.	CSARGESDYEQYF	TGCAGTGCTAGAGGGGAGAGCGACTACGAGCAGTACTTC
TRBV28	many	TRBJ1-5	.	CASSLATGYNQPQHF	TGTGCCAGCAGTTTGGCCACAGGGTACAATCAGCCCCAGCATTTT
TRBV6-5	few	TRBJ1-1	.	CASSYYSRNTEAFF	TGTGCCAGCAGTTACTACAGCCGGAACACTGAAGCTTTCTTT
TRBV5-1	.	TRBJ2-7	.	CASSLERAEQYF	TGCGCCAGCAGCTTGGAGAGGGCCGAGCAGTACTTC
TRBV5-1	.	TRBJ2-7	.	CASREGAQLSYEQYF	TGCGCCAGCAGAGAGGGAGCCCAGTTATCCTACGAGCAGTACTTC
TRBV20-1	few	TRBJ2-3	.	CSARGLGGTDTQYF	TGCAGTGCTAGAGGTTTGGGGGGCACAGATACGCAGTATTTT
TRBV29-1	many	TRBJ2-5	.	CSVGTPEETQYF	TGCAGCGTTGGGACTCCTGAAGAGACCCAGTACTTC
TRBV2	few	TRBJ1-2	TRBD1	CASSDGRGGNYGYTF	TGTGCCAGCAGTGACGGCAGGGGGGGGAACTATGGCTACACCTTC
TRBV6-5	many	TRBJ1-1	TRBD1	CASSYSSTGPAFF	TGTGCCAGCAGTTACTCCTCGACAGGGCCAGCTTTCTTT
TRBV6-1	many	TRBJ1-5	TRBD1	CASSESGTGAGQPQHF	TGTGCCAGCAGTGAATCCGGGACAGGGGCCGGTCAGCCCCAGCATTTT
TRBV29-1	many	TRBJ1-2	.	CSVQGFNGYTF	TGCAGCGTGCAGGGGTTCAATGGCTACACCTTC
TRBV27	few	TRBJ1-1	.	CASSLSGAIEAFF	TGTGCCAGCAGTTTATCGGGCGCAATTGAAGCTTTCTTT
TRBV28	few	TRBJ2-5	TRBD1	CASSSGTGAGETQYF	TGTGCCAGCAGTTCCGGGACAGGGGCAGGAGAGACCCAGTACTTC
TRBV12-3/TRBV12-4	.	TRBJ1-6	.	CASSRGQNNSPLHF	TGTGCCAGCAGCCGTGGACAGAATAATTCACCCCTCCACTTT
TRBV15	many	TRBJ1-2	.	CATSRDIQAWGLDGYTF	TGTGCCACCAGCAGAGATATCCAGGCATGGGGTCTCGATGGCTACACCTTC
TRBV18	.	TRBJ2-7	TRBD1	CASSPGTDEQYF	TGTGCCAGCTCACCGGGGACAGACGAGCAGTACTTC
TRBV12-3/TRBV12-4	few	TRBJ2-5	.	CASSSPREETQYF	TGTGCCAGCAGTTCCCCGCGTGAAGAGACCCAGTACTTC
TRBV24-1	many	TRBJ1-5	.	CATSDLLQYSNQPQHF	TGTGCCACCAGTGATTTGCTACAGTATAGCAATCAGCCCCAGCATTTT
TRBV6-2/TRBV6-3	.	TRBJ1-1	.	CASRLTVGTEVFF	TGTGCCAGCAGACTTACAGTGGGCACTGAAGTTTTCTTT
TRBV6-4	many	TRBJ1-3	.	CASSDSIRRNTIYF	TGTGCCAGCAGTGACTCAATCCGGAGAAACACCATATATTTT
TRBV29-1	many	TRBJ1-2	.	CSVERQGRVGYTF	TGCAGCGTTGAAAGGCAGGGGCGAGTAGGCTACACCTTC
TRBV20-1	many	TRBJ2-5	TRBD2	CSARSGTSIQETQYF	TGCAGTGCTAGATCTGGGACTAGCATTCAAGAGACCCAGTACTTC
TRBV10-1	.	TRBJ2-7	TRBD1	CASSESTGVGEQYF	TGCGCCAGCAGTGAGTCGACAGGGGTTGGCGAGCAGTACTTC
TRBV20-1	many	TRBJ1-6	TRBD1	CSARARDGTGGGSYNSPLHF	TGCAGTGCTAGAGCACGGGACGGGACAGGGGGTGGGTCCTATAATTCACCCCTCCACTTT
TRBV18	.	TRBJ2-5	.	CASSPGTQEAAQYF	TGTGCCAGCTCACCCGGGACGCAGGAAGCGGCCCAGTACTTC
TRBV19	many	TRBJ1-2	.	CASTPRGGNYGYTF	TGTGCCAGTACTCCTAGGGGGGGGAACTATGGCTACACCTTC
TRBV9	few	TRBJ2-2	.	CASSAGRHTGELFF	TGTGCCAGCAGCGCGGGGCGGCACACCGGGGAGCTGTTTTTT
TRBV20-1	.	TRBJ1-1	TRBD1	CSASTRQGANTEAFF	TGCAGTGCTAGTACCCGACAGGGGGCGAACACTGAAGCTTTCTTT
TRBV12-3/TRBV12-4	few	TRBJ2-7	TRBD1	CASSLVPRGQYLYEQYF	TGTGCCAGCAGTTTAGTCCCCAGGGGGCAATATCTCTACGAGCAGTACTTC
TRBV6-1	many	TRBJ1-1	TRBD1	CASSEETGGSTEAFF	TGTGCCAGCAGTGAAGAGACAGGGGGTAGCACTGAAGCTTTCTTT
TRBV11-2	many	TRBJ2-7	.	CASSQQQDLEQYF	TGTGCCAGCAGCCAACAACAGGACCTAGAGCAGTACTTC
TRBV19	.	TRBJ2-2	.	CASSFPGANTGELFF	TGTGCCAGTAGTTTCCCGGGCGCGAACACCGGGGAGCTGTTTTTT